These 5 T cell receptor beta chains came from one sample sequenced in a study of T cell responses to AZD1222 COVID-19 vaccine. The data were produced by immunoSEQ multiplex PCR, yet TCRdb's version contains in-frame clones alone and is incomplete. In the table there are around 150,000 clones, roughly 89% of which are singletons. This material consisted of peripheral blood, taken on day 0 of AZD1222 vaccination. These receptors originate from an adult in good health.

V and J are TRBV28 and TRBJ1-5; tentative D call: TRBD1 (6 bases). The germline CDR1 and CDR2 sequences are MDHEN and SYDVKM. The V and J ends lost 5 bases and 4 bases respectively, with 30 bases between them. This CDR3 spans 20 amino acids. The CDR3 sequence is CASSLKGFGRLGHPNQPQHF. CDR3 in DNA: TGTGCCAGCAGTCTTAAAGGGTTTGGCAGACTGGGACACCCTAATCAGCCCCAGCATTTT.

The chain has TRBV7-9 and TRBJ2-5; 9 nucleotides agree with TRBD2. The CDR3 sequence is 14 residues long. Germline CDR1 and CDR2: SEHNR and FQNEAQ (reference sequence). The V segment lost 6 bases and the J segment 5 bases; nucleotides outside the gene matches: 7. CDR3 protein: CASRTLAGEETQYF. The DNA of the CDR3 is TGTGCCAGCAGGACTTTAGCGGGAGAGGAGACCCAGTACTTC.

This chain joins TRBV11-3 and TRBJ2-2, with 9 bases fitting TRBD2. CDR3 size: 15 residues. V was clipped by 6 bases and J by 3 bases; unmatched bases: 5. Germline V gene sequence: CDR1 SGHNT, CDR2 YENEEA. CDR3 amino acids: CASRAGGAHTGELFF. Written as DNA, the CDR3 is TGTGCCAGCAGGGCGGGAGGGGCCCACACCGGGGAGCTGTTTTTT.

The CDR3 bases are TGTGCCACCAGTGATGCGGGACTAGCGGGAGGGCCGTATGGCGGGGAGCTGTTTTTT. Its translation: CATSDAGLAGGPYGGELFF. J is TRBJ2-2 and V is TRBV24-1; 16 bases are a match to TRBD2. Unmatched junction bases numbered 10, after V lost 3 bases and J lost 7 bases. CDR1 is KGHDR, CDR2 SFDVKD, per germline. The CDR3 spans 19 residues.

The CDR3 spells CASSFRASLGANVLTF. DNA for the CDR3: TGTGCCAGCAGCTTCCGGGCCTCCTTGGGGGCCAACGTCCTGACTTTC. The V and J genes are TRBV7-9 and TRBJ2-6; D gene uncertain. The ends were cut back, 3 bases at V and 4 bases at J, with 13 bases in the middle. Germline-derived CDR1 and CDR2 are SEHNR and FQNEAQ (reference sequence). This CDR3 region has 16 residues.